The TCR beta chain under discussion was sequenced for a study of blood T cells in healthy people across ages. There are 13 residues in the CDR3. Trimming removed 2 bases at V and 4 bases at J, with 6 bases between. Germline V gene data show CDR1 as MNHEY and CDR2 as SVGAGI. The second PCR ran about 6 to 12 cycles with a sample-barcoded 5' primer and J-beta primers. TCRdb processed the 5' RACE reads anew with MiXCR; each CDR3 protein has one entry. Of approximately 1.5 million distinct CDR3 sequences listed, roughly two fifths were seen once; the top ten hold approximately 4.1%. The chain combines TRBV6-5 with TRBJ1-3; D not resolved. This receptor was identified in a woman younger than 30 in good health. The sample consisted of blood. Written as DNA, the CDR3 is TGTGCCAGCAGTTACCCCGGGGGAAACACCATATATTTT. Its protein is CASSYPGGNTIYF.